These T cell receptor beta chains were read from a single sample in a study of cytomegalovirus exposure and HLA in healthy donors. Data came from immunoSEQ multiplex PCR; TCRdb stores just in-frame clones and leaves some out. The data contain roughly 120,000 clones, 80% of them singletons. Sequencing was carried out using PBMCs. The source of these receptors is a man aged 50-59 years in good health and CMV-seronegative. The CDR3 runs from the conserved cysteine through the conserved F or W. The order of the fields is clone size, J gene, D gene, V gene, CDR3 protein, CDR3 DNA. The D gene is left open where the match is weak. Only some rows state a clone size, as once, few, many or a class for expanded clones.

size: few; J: TRBJ2-1; D: -; V: TRBV7-3; CDR3: CASSLTPDSRVNEQFF; DNA: TGTGCCAGCAGCTTAACCCCGGACAGCAGGGTCAATGAGCAGTTCTTC
size: -; J: TRBJ1-1; D: -; V: TRBV28; CDR3: CASSEQGRASNTEAFF; DNA: TGTGCCAGCAGTGAACAGGGAAGGGCTTCGAACACTGAAGCTTTCTTT
size: -; J: TRBJ1-2; D: -; V: TRBV19; CDR3: CATSDRPSNYGYTF; DNA: TGTGCCACCTCAGACAGACCCTCTAACTATGGCTACACCTTC
size: few; J: TRBJ2-7; D: TRBD2; V: TRBV7-7; CDR3: CASSTSREGEQYF; DNA: TGTGCTAGCAGCACCAGCAGGGAGGGCGAGCAGTACTTC
size: -; J: TRBJ2-7; D: -; V: TRBV20-1; CDR3: CSARVPVEQYF; DNA: TGCAGTGCTAGAGTTCCTGTAGAGCAGTACTTC
size: -; J: TRBJ2-7; D: -; V: TRBV7-6; CDR3: CASSPIRAEQYF; DNA: TGTGCCAGCAGCCCTATCAGGGCCGAGCAGTACTTC
size: -; J: TRBJ2-7; D: -; V: TRBV30; CDR3: CAWRPRWVYEQYF; DNA: TGTGCCTGGAGGCCTAGGTGGGTTTACGAGCAGTACTTC
size: -; J: TRBJ1-3; D: -; V: TRBV25-1; CDR3: CASSVSFVSTIYF; DNA: TGTGCCAGCAGTGTTAGCTTCGTTTCTACCATATATTTT
size: -; J: TRBJ2-1; D: TRBD2; V: TRBV7-3; CDR3: CASSLNPPVISGRADEQFF; DNA: TGTGCCAGCAGCTTAAACCCTCCCGTGATCAGCGGGAGGGCCGATGAGCAGTTCTTC
size: -; J: TRBJ1-1; D: TRBD1; V: TRBV2; CDR3: CASRETGPNTEAFF; DNA: TGTGCCAGCAGGGAGACAGGGCCGAACACTGAAGCTTTCTTT
size: -; J: TRBJ1-2; D: -; V: TRBV27; CDR3: CASSLSANLMRATYGYTF; DNA: TGTGCCAGCAGTCTTAGCGCCAACCTGATGAGAGCCACGTATGGCTACACCTTC
size: -; J: TRBJ1-1; D: TRBD1; V: TRBV11-3; CDR3: CAQDRRAFF; DNA: TGTGCCCAGGACAGGAGGGCTTTCTTT
size: few; J: TRBJ2-7; D: -; V: TRBV9; CDR3: CASSVDSRSLYEQYF; DNA: TGTGCCAGCAGCGTAGACTCCAGGTCCCTCTACGAGCAGTACTTC
size: -; J: TRBJ1-5; D: TRBD1; V: TRBV5-1; CDR3: CASSLRGQQPQHF; DNA: TGCGCCAGCAGCTTGAGGGGGCAACAGCCCCAGCATTTT
size: -; J: TRBJ1-3; D: -; V: TRBV28; CDR3: CATQVLGNTIYF; DNA: TGTGCCACCCAGGTACTTGGAAACACCATATATTTT
size: -; J: TRBJ1-6; D: -; V: TRBV2; CDR3: CASKGLRIESLHF; DNA: TGTGCCAGCAAAGGCCTGAGGATTGAGTCCCTCCACTTT
size: -; J: TRBJ2-3; D: TRBD1; V: TRBV11-2; CDR3: CASSRTGRWDTQYF; DNA: TGTGCCAGCAGCCGGACAGGGCGGTGGGATACGCAGTATTTT
size: -; J: TRBJ2-7; D: -; V: TRBV5-1; CDR3: CASSQHGLAPTARVQYF; DNA: TGCGCCAGCAGCCAGCACGGTCTAGCGCCCACCGCGCGCGTGCAGTACTTC
size: -; J: TRBJ1-1; D: -; V: TRBV4-1; CDR3: CASSPDSMNTEAFF; DNA: TGCGCCAGCAGCCCGGACAGCATGAACACTGAAGCTTTCTTT
size: -; J: TRBJ2-7; D: TRBD1; V: TRBV4-3; CDR3: CASSQELGDRGIYEQYF; DNA: TGCGCCAGCAGCCAAGAATTGGGAGACAGGGGGATTTACGAGCAGTACTTC
size: -; J: TRBJ1-1; D: -; V: TRBV29-1; CDR3: CSARGTEAFF; DNA: TGCAGCGCAAGGGGCACTGAAGCTTTCTTT
size: -; J: TRBJ2-7; D: -; V: TRBV6-5; CDR3: CASSRSGLGEQYF; DNA: TGTGCCAGCAGTCGTTCCGGGTTAGGCGAGCAGTACTTC
size: -; J: TRBJ1-4; D: TRBD1; V: TRBV7-9; CDR3: CSSSKSGTGEGVKLFF; DNA: TGTTCCAGCAGCAAATCGGGGACAGGGGAAGGGGTAAAACTGTTTTTT
size: few; J: TRBJ1-2; D: -; V: TRBV5-1; CDR3: CASSLAGLDYGYTF; DNA: TGCGCCAGCAGCTTGGCCGGACTGGACTATGGCTACACCTTC
size: -; J: TRBJ1-4; D: TRBD1; V: TRBV30; CDR3: CAWSVTTGGNEKLFF; DNA: TGTGCCTGGAGTGTTACGACAGGGGGGAATGAAAAACTGTTTTTT
size: -; J: TRBJ2-7; D: TRBD1; V: TRBV27; CDR3: CASSFGTGGFEQYF; DNA: TGTGCCAGCAGTTTCGGGACAGGGGGCTTCGAGCAGTACTTC
size: few; J: TRBJ1-2; D: -; V: TRBV7-2; CDR3: CASSLSSGGVYGYTF; DNA: TGTGCCAGCAGCCTCTCCTCGGGGGGCGTCTATGGCTACACCTTC
size: few; J: TRBJ1-6; D: TRBD1; V: TRBV6-5; CDR3: CASTYGQGRGSPLHF; DNA: TGTGCCAGCACCTATGGACAGGGAAGAGGTTCACCCCTCCACTTT
size: -; J: TRBJ2-1; D: TRBD2; V: TRBV7-8; CDR3: CASSLLAGGPDEQFF; DNA: TGTGCCAGCAGCCTCCTAGCGGGAGGGCCGGATGAGCAGTTCTTC
size: -; J: TRBJ2-7; D: TRBD2; V: TRBV7-2; CDR3: CASSWTSSYEQYF; DNA: TGTGCCAGCAGCTGGACTAGTTCCTACGAGCAGTACTTC
size: -; J: TRBJ2-1; D: TRBD1; V: TRBV5-1; CDR3: CASSLAEGARTLGYNEQFF; DNA: TGCGCCAGCAGCTTGGCCGAGGGGGCCAGGACTTTAGGTTACAATGAGCAGTTCTTC
size: -; J: TRBJ2-3; D: TRBD2; V: TRBV10-3; CDR3: CAIRGTSGGGTDTQYF; DNA: TGTGCCATAAGGGGGACTAGCGGGGGTGGCACAGATACGCAGTATTTT
size: -; J: TRBJ2-1; D: TRBD2; V: TRBV5-6; CDR3: CASSRRLADSPYNEQFF; DNA: TGTGCCAGCAGCCGCAGGCTAGCGGACTCCCCCTACAATGAGCAGTTCTTC
size: once; J: TRBJ2-2; D: -; V: TRBV7-3; CDR3: CASSSSRPGRGELFF; DNA: TGTGCCAGCAGCTCTAGCCGTCCGGGCCGCGGGGAGCTGTTTTTT
size: -; J: TRBJ1-2; D: -; V: TRBV4-3; CDR3: CASSLVLQGTGGYTF; DNA: TGCGCCAGCAGCCTCGTACTACAGGGTACGGGAGGCTACACCTTC
size: once; J: TRBJ2-3; D: -; V: TRBV20-1; CDR3: CSAREVPAQYF; DNA: TGCAGTGCTAGAGAAGTCCCGGCGCAGTATTTT
size: -; J: TRBJ2-3; D: -; V: TRBV7-2; CDR3: CASSITTATDTQYF; DNA: TGTGCCAGCAGCATAACGACAGCCACAGATACGCAGTATTTT
size: -; J: TRBJ2-3; D: TRBD2; V: TRBV9; CDR3: CASSVAVRGGTDTQYF; DNA: TGTGCCAGCAGCGTAGCGGTGCGGGGGGGCACAGATACGCAGTATTTT
size: -; J: TRBJ2-1; D: -; V: TRBV11-2; CDR3: CASSLLRSSYNEQFF; DNA: TGTGCCAGCAGCTTATTGCGGAGCTCCTACAATGAGCAGTTCTTC
size: -; J: TRBJ1-2; D: -; V: TRBV6-5; CDR3: CASSYSTRRADGYTF; DNA: TGTGCCAGCAGTTACTCCACGCGGAGGGCGGATGGCTACACCTTC
size: -; J: TRBJ2-7; D: TRBD1; V: TRBV10-3; CDR3: CAISGDPGQGYEQYF; DNA: TGTGCCATCAGTGGAGACCCGGGACAGGGTTACGAGCAGTACTTC
size: -; J: TRBJ1-2; D: TRBD1; V: TRBV27; CDR3: CASWGQGALRGYTF; DNA: TGTGCCAGCTGGGGACAGGGGGCTTTGCGGGGCTACACCTTC
size: -; J: TRBJ1-4; D: -; V: TRBV18; CDR3: CASSQTRGNNEKLFF; DNA: TGTGCCAGCTCCCAGACCAGGGGAAATAATGAAAAACTGTTTTTT
size: once; J: TRBJ2-1; D: -; V: TRBV7-8; CDR3: CASSLRAARGGEQFF; DNA: TGTGCCAGCAGCTTACGAGCTGCACGGGGAGGTGAGCAGTTCTTC
size: -; J: TRBJ1-1; D: -; V: TRBV30; CDR3: CAWSQRETEAFF; DNA: TGTGCCTGGAGTCAAAGGGAGACTGAAGCTTTCTTT
size: few; J: TRBJ2-7; D: TRBD2; V: TRBV2; CDR3: CASRESSGSSYEQYF; DNA: TGTGCCAGCAGAGAGTCTAGCGGGAGTTCCTACGAGCAGTACTTC
size: once; J: TRBJ1-5; D: TRBD1; V: TRBV19; CDR3: CASSWVADRDDQPQHF; DNA: TGTGCCAGTAGTTGGGTCGCCGACAGGGATGATCAGCCCCAGCATTTT
size: -; J: TRBJ2-7; D: -; V: TRBV21-1; CDR3: CASPNRPRGASYEQYF; DNA: TGTGCCAGCCCAAATCGGCCCCGGGGGGCCTCCTACGAGCAGTACTTC
size: -; J: TRBJ2-3; D: -; V: TRBV9; CDR3: CASSEGPRDTQYF; DNA: TGTGCCAGCAGCGAGGGGCCCAGAGATACGCAGTATTTT
size: -; J: TRBJ2-3; D: TRBD1; V: TRBV7-8; CDR3: CASRSTGGVTDTQYF; DNA: TGTGCCAGCAGATCGACAGGGGGAGTCACAGATACGCAGTATTTT
size: few; J: TRBJ1-4; D: -; V: TRBV4-3; CDR3: CASSQERWRAGKLFF; DNA: TGCGCCAGCAGCCAAGAAAGGTGGAGGGCTGGAAAACTGTTTTTT
size: few; J: TRBJ2-2; D: -; V: TRBV7-8; CDR3: CASSLSRTRINTGELFF; DNA: TGTGCCAGCAGCTTATCTAGAACGAGGATTAACACCGGGGAGCTGTTTTTT
size: -; J: TRBJ1-1; D: TRBD1; V: TRBV10-3; CDR3: CAISGGQFTEAFF; DNA: TGTGCCATCAGTGGGGGACAGTTCACTGAAGCTTTCTTT
size: -; J: TRBJ2-1; D: -; V: TRBV4-3; CDR3: CASSQYLGDDEQFF; DNA: TGCGCCAGCAGCCAATATTTAGGGGATGATGAGCAGTTCTTC
size: -; J: TRBJ1-1; D: -; V: TRBV5-1; CDR3: CASSLESGMNTEAFF; DNA: TGCGCCAGCAGCTTGGAATCGGGTATGAACACTGAAGCTTTCTTT